The 26 T cell receptor beta chains in this list originate from one sample, sequenced in a study of blood T cell repertoires in COVID-19. The repertoire was sequenced with immunoSEQ multiplex PCR; TCRdb's copy has only in-frame clones and lacks some. The sample contains around 130,000 clones, over 80% of which appear only once. Sample: peripheral blood. These receptors were obtained from a man aged 35 to 55 with active or convalescent COVID-19.

This clone has just one count. This chain connects TRBV7-9 to TRBJ1-1; no firm D call. Per the germline V gene, CDR1 is SEHNR and CDR2 is FQNEAQ (reference sequence). V was trimmed by 5 bases and J by 9 bases, leaving 13 bases between them. The CDR3 totals 12 residues. The CDR3 nucleotides read TGTGCCAGCAGCCCTCGGGGTCAGAAAGCTTTCTTT. The encoded protein is CASSPRGQKAFF. Full variable domain (outside the CDR3, taken from reference TRBV7-9 and TRBJ1-1): DTGVSQNPRHKITKRGQNVTFRCDPISEHNRLYWYRQTLGQGPEFLTYFQNEAQLEKSRLLSDRFSAERPKGSFSTLEIQRTEQGDSAMYLCASSPRGQKAFFGQGTRLTVV.

The CDR3 here is CASSLGTVYGYTF. In nucleotides, the CDR3 is TGTGCCAGCAGCCTCGGGACAGTTTATGGCTACACCTTC. The gene calls are TRBV25-1 and TRBJ1-2; 7 bases are shared with TRBD1. Germline V lookup: CDR1 MGHDK, CDR2 SYGVNS. The trim removed 6 bases at V and 5 bases at J, leaving 6 bases unmatched. The CDR3 is made up of 13 amino acids.

This clone was observed a handful of times. The chain uses TRBV7-2 and TRBJ2-5, with a possible D match to TRBD2 (6 bases). The CDR3 totals 16 residues. The germline CDR1 and CDR2 sequences are SGHTA and FQGNSA. Deletions cut 4 bases from V and 1 base from J, with 16 bases between. CDR3 sequence reads: CASSSQSRGGQETQYF. CDR3 DNA sequence: TGTGCCAGCAGCTCCCAATCTAGGGGAGGCCAAGAGACCCAGTACTTC.

The rearrangement uses TRBV2 and TRBJ2-1, with 10 bases matching TRBD2. Germline CDR1 and CDR2: SNHLY and FYNNEI. The CDR3 covers 14 residues. Unmatched junction bases numbered 7, after V lost 7 bases and J lost 7 bases. The CDR3 protein is CASTGLAVRNEQFF. In DNA form, the CDR3 reads TGTGCCAGCACCGGACTAGCGGTTAGAAATGAGCAGTTCTTC.

This rearrangement joins TRBV19 to TRBJ1-5; D uncertain. Germline V CDR1 and CDR2: LNHDA, SQIVND (reference sequence). The CDR3 covers 13 residues. The V end lost 5 bases, the J end lost 4 bases, and 9 bases lay between the germline ends. CDR3 residues: CASSPAENQPQHF. The DNA of the CDR3 is TGTGCCAGTAGTCCTGCCGAGAATCAGCCCCAGCATTTT.

This chain uses TRBV21-1 with TRBJ1-2; TRBD1, the table's D call, lacks a check against the DNA. TRBV21-1 is shown as a pseudogene. The CDR3 loop spans 14 amino acids. The CDR3 DNA sequence: TGTGCCAGCAGCAAAGTCAGGCACTTCTATGGCTACACCTTC. Translation: CASSKVRHFYGYTF.

This sequence joins TRBV2 and TRBJ1-3, with TRBD1 matching over 7 bases. Trimming at V came to 6 bases and at J to 0 bases, leaving 2 bases not matched to a gene. The CDR3 covers 14 residues. Per the germline V gene, CDR1 is SNHLY and CDR2 is FYNNEI. The CDR3 DNA follows: TGTGCCAGCAGGGACAGGACCTCTGGAAACACCATATATTTT. It encodes CASRDRTSGNTIYF.

The V call is TRBV27, the J call TRBJ1-2; no firm D call. Germline loops: CDR1 MNHEY, CDR2 SMNVEV (reference sequence). V lost 4 bases and J lost 6, with 24 bases in between. This CDR3 has 17 residues. This CDR3 is CASSSLARGSTLDGYTF. As DNA, the CDR3 is TGTGCCAGCAGTTCGCTAGCGCGGGGATCGACTTTGGATGGCTACACCTTC.

This clone has only one observation. The rearrangement links TRBV19 to TRBJ2-3; 8 positions agree with TRBD2. Trimming removed 8 bases from V and 0 bases from J; junction bases left unmatched: 7. The CDR3 spans 15 residues. CDR1 is LNHDA and CDR2 is SQIVND in the germline V gene (reference sequence). CDR3 amino acids: CASRSRGGSTDTQYF. In nucleotides, the CDR3 is TGTGCCAGTCGGTCTCGGGGGGGAAGCACAGATACGCAGTATTTT. The variable domain in full, with the rest retrieved from reference TRBV19 and TRBJ2-3, is DGGITQSPKYLFRKEGQNVTLSCEQNLNHDAMYWYRQDPGQGLRLIYYSQIVNDFQKGDIAEGYSVSREKKESFPLTVTSAQKNPTAFYLCASRSRGGSTDTQYFGPGTRLTVL.

V is TRBV7-9 and J is TRBJ2-1; no reliable D call. Deletions cut 5 bases from V and 6 bases from J, with 8 bases between. Germline assignment: CDR1 SEHNR and CDR2 FQNEAQ (reference sequence). CDR3 length: 12 amino acids. Here the CDR3 DNA reads TGTGCCAGCAGCCCAGGAAGCAATGAGCAGTTCTTC. The encoded protein is CASSPGSNEQFF.

The gene calls are TRBV4-1 and TRBJ2-7; the match to TRBD1 covers 8 bases. Germline CDR1 MGHRA, CDR2 YSYEKL. V lost 4 bases to trimming and J lost 3 bases; unmatched junction nucleotides: 11. The CDR3 length is 16 residues. CDR3 protein: CASSPKPTGDNYEQYF. The CDR3 nucleotides read TGCGCCAGCAGCCCCAAACCGACAGGGGACAACTACGAGCAGTACTTC.

The chain combines TRBV30 with TRBJ1-3, with D unclear. Germline V gene data show CDR1 as GTSNPN and CDR2 as SVGIG (reference sequence). The CDR3 runs to 15 residues. V lost 2 bases to trimming and J lost 4 bases, with 15 bases between them. CDR3 in amino acids: CAWSPDWVGGNTIYF. In DNA, the CDR3 is TGTGCCTGGAGTCCAGATTGGGTGGGCGGAAACACCATATATTTT.

The V gene is TRBV5-1, the J gene TRBJ1-2, with 7 bases matching TRBD1. CDR3 size: 13 residues. CDR1 is SGHRS, CDR2 YFSETQ, per germline. J gave up 9 bases and V 1 base, and 6 bases lay outside the gene matches. This CDR3 reads CASSLPGTDSYTF. DNA of the CDR3: TGCGCCAGCAGCTTGCCTGGGACAGATAGCTACACCTTC.

V usage is TRBV5-1 and J usage is TRBJ2-7; D possibly corresponds to TRBD1 (7 bases). This CDR3 has 15 residues. Trimming took off 6 bases at V and 3 bases at J, with 19 bases between the two ends. The V gene's germline CDR1 is SGHRS and CDR2 YFSETQ. The CDR3 spells CASTQGGNGFYEQYF. In DNA form, the CDR3 reads TGCGCCAGCACCCAGGGGGGTAATGGCTTCTACGAGCAGTACTTC.

The rearrangement joins TRBV25-1 to TRBJ2-1, with 12 bases fitting TRBD2. V shed 6 bases and J 4 bases; nucleotides not matched to a gene: 4. The germline CDR1 and CDR2 sequences are MGHDK and SYGVNS. The CDR3 consists of 15 residues. Written as DNA, the CDR3 is TGTGCCAGCAGGGCTAGCGGGGGGGCGTACAATGAGCAGTTCTTC. Protein: CASRASGGAYNEQFF. The variable domain in full, with the rest retrieved from reference TRBV25-1 and TRBJ2-1, is EADIYQTPRYLVIGTGKKITLECSQTMGHDKMYWYQQDPGMELHLIHYSYGVNSTEKGDLSSESTVSRIRTEHFPLTLESARPSHTSQYLCASRASGGAYNEQFFGPGTRLTVL.

Only a few counts were recorded for this clone. The chain recombines TRBV3-1 (or the pseudogene TRBV3-2) with TRBJ2-2; 7 positions agree with TRBD1. Looked up from germline, CDR1 is LGHDT and CDR2 is YNNKEL (reference sequence). The CDR3 consists of 14 residues. Trimming at V came to 7 bases and at J to 4 bases, leaving 6 bases not matched to a gene. The CDR3 reads CASNRGRITGELFF. Written as DNA, the CDR3 is TGTGCCAGCAATAGGGGGCGTATCACCGGGGAGCTGTTTTTT.

The V and J genes are TRBV3-1 (or the pseudogene TRBV3-2) and TRBJ1-2, with 12 positions matching TRBD1. Losses at the gene ends were 4 bases for V and 2 bases for J; bases not matched to a gene: 8. The CDR3 spans 17 residues. Germline V lookup: CDR1 LGHDT, CDR2 YNNKEL (reference sequence). CDR3 loop: CASSPWDRGRRNYGYTF. CDR3 nucleotides: TGTGCCAGCAGCCCGTGGGACAGGGGGCGCCGGAACTATGGCTACACCTTC.

V gene TRBV5-1 combines with J gene TRBJ2-4; 10 nucleotides agree with TRBD1. Germline lookup yields CDR1 SGHRS and CDR2 YFSETQ. The CDR3 runs to 14 residues. V lost 4 bases to trimming and J lost 7 bases; unmatched junction nucleotides: 5. CDR3 DNA: TGCGCCAGCAGCAGGACAGGGGGGGAGAACATTCAGTACTTC. Amino acid sequence: CASSRTGGENIQYF.

The chain joins TRBV10-3 to TRBJ2-1, with a tentative D call TRBD2 (5 bases). V was pared by 11 bases and J by 4 bases, with 15 bases between. Germline V gene lookup returns CDR1 ENHRY and CDR2 SYGVKD. This CDR3 spans 13 amino acids. The CDR3: CASGRDGYNEQFF. The CDR3 bases are TGTGCCTCTGGACGGGATGGTTACAATGAGCAGTTCTTC.

The table lists this clone with a count of one. V usage is TRBV28 and J usage is TRBJ1-6; D unclear. The CDR3 contains 16 residues. CDR1 and CDR2 (germline): MDHEN, SYDVKM. V lost 5 bases and J lost 0, with 11 bases in between. The CDR3 coding sequence is TGTGCCAGCAGTCAAACAGTTCCCTCCTATAATTCACCCCTCCACTTT. As protein: CASSQTVPSYNSPLHF.

The chain uses TRBV7-9 and TRBJ2-7; D is unresolved. The ends were cut back, 8 bases at V and 7 bases at J, with 15 bases in the middle. Germline V gives CDR1 SEHNR, CDR2 FQNEAQ (reference sequence). The CDR3 is 12 residues long. CDR3: CASRATGFEQYF. CDR3 nucleotides: TGTGCCAGCCGCGCCACGGGTTTTGAGCAGTACTTC. The entire variable domain, with the rest obtained from reference TRBV7-9 and TRBJ2-7, is as follows: DTGVSQNPRHKITKRGQNVTFRCDPISEHNRLYWYRQTLGQGPEFLTYFQNEAQLEKSRLLSDRFSAERPKGSFSTLEIQRTEQGDSAMYLCASRATGFEQYFGPGTRLTVT.

This clone was counted between two and nine times. The V and J genes are TRBV5-6 and TRBJ1-5; the match to TRBD1 covers 12 bases. Per the germline V gene, CDR1 is SGHDT and CDR2 is YYEEEE. Losses at the gene ends were 1 base for V and 1 base for J; bases not matched to a gene: 3. The length of the CDR3 is 17 residues. The CDR3 protein is CASSLWGQGASNQPQHF. CDR3 nucleotides: TGTGCCAGCAGCTTGTGGGGACAGGGGGCAAGCAATCAGCCCCAGCATTTT.

The V gene is TRBV5-1, the J gene TRBJ1-3; D is unresolved. Trimming removed 4 bases at V and 3 bases at J, with 8 bases between. Germline V lookup: CDR1 SGHRS, CDR2 YFSETQ. There are 13 residues in the CDR3. The CDR3: CASSGDNGNTIYF. The CDR3 DNA sequence: TGCGCCAGCAGCGGTGACAATGGAAACACCATATATTTT.

The V call is TRBV23-1, the J call TRBJ2-2; 7 nucleotides align to TRBD1. TRBV23-1 is flagged as an ORF with uncertain function. Losses at the gene ends were 5 bases for V and 4 bases for J; bases not matched to a gene: 7. This CDR3 is built from 15 residues. CDR3 loop: CASSTTGHPTGELFF. The CDR3 DNA reads TGCGCCAGCAGTACGACAGGGCACCCCACCGGGGAGCTGTTTTTT.

The V gene is TRBV24-1, the J gene TRBJ1-5; TRBD1 aligns across 9 bases. The V segment lost 9 bases and the J segment 5 bases; nucleotides outside the gene matches: 4. CDR1 is KGHDR, CDR2 SFDVKD, per germline. CDR3 length: 13 amino acids. This chain's CDR3 is CATQDRGDQPQHF. CDR3 bases: TGTGCCACCCAGGACAGGGGAGATCAGCCCCAGCATTTT.

The rearrangement uses TRBV5-1 and TRBJ1-3, with TRBD1 matching over 9 bases. The CDR3 totals 17 residues. The germline V gene has CDR1 SGHRS and CDR2 YFSETQ. V shed 0 bases, J shed 0 bases, and the junction held 4 bases outside the gene matches. CDR3 bases: TGCGCCAGCAGCTTGGCCGGGACAGGGTACTCTGGAAACACCATATATTTT. Protein product: CASSLAGTGYSGNTIYF.